The sequence of this T cell receptor beta chain was determined in a study of CD8+ T cells in alopecia areata. V shed 1 base, J shed 2 bases, and the junction held 5 bases outside the gene matches. The CDR3 runs to 15 residues. CDR1 and CDR2 from the germline V gene are SGHRS and YFSETQ. Treatment described: oral pan-JAK inhibitor, 5-10 mg twice daily. Alopecia areata patients provided lesional scalp punch biopsies and peripheral blood, both collected for the study. The sequencing template was cDNA reverse transcribed from extracted RNA. The data were produced by immunoSEQ multiplex PCR, yet TCRdb's version contains in-frame clones alone and is incomplete. The data contain about 190,000 clones, 50% to 60% of them singletons.

The TCR was taken from a human donor with alopecia areata. V usage is TRBV5-1 and J usage is TRBJ2-5; 7 positions match TRBD2. Sequences were derived from CD4+ T cells sorted from blood, sampled at week 4, from a patient treated with tofacitinib. As DNA, the CDR3 is TGCGCCAGCAGCTTGCCTAGCGGCCAGCAAGAGACCCAGTACTTC. As protein: CASSLPSGQQETQYF.